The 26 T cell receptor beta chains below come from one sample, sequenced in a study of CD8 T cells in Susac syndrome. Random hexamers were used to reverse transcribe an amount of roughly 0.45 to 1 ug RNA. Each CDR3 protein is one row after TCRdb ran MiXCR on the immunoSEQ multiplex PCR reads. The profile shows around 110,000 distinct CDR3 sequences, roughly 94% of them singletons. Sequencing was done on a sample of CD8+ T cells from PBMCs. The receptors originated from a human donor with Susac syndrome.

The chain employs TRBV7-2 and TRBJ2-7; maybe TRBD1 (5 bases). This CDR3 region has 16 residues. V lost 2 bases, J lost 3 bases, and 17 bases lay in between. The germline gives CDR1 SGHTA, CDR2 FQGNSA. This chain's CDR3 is CASSLSPRTSDYEQYF. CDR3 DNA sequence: TGTGCCAGCAGCTTATCCCCGAGGACATCTGACTACGAGCAGTACTTC.

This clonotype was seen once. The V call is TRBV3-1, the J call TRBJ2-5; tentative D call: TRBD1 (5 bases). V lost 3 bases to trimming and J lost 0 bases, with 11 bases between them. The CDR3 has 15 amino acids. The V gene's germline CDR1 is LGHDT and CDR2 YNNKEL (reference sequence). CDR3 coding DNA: TGTGCCAGCAGCCAGCTCTCAGGGTACCAAGAGACCCAGTACTTC. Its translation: CASSQLSGYQETQYF.

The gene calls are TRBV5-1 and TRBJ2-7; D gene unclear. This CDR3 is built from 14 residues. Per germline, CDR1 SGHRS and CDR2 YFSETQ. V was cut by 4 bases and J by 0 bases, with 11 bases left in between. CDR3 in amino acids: CASSPRPLSYEQYF. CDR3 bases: TGCGCCAGCAGCCCCAGACCCCTCTCCTACGAGCAGTACTTC.

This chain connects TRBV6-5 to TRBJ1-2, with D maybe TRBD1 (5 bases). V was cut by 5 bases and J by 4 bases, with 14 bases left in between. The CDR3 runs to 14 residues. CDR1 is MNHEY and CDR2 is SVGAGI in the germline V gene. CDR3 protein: CASSGAGTPYGYTF. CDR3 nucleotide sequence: TGTGCCAGCAGTGGGGCAGGAACCCCCTATGGCTACACCTTC.

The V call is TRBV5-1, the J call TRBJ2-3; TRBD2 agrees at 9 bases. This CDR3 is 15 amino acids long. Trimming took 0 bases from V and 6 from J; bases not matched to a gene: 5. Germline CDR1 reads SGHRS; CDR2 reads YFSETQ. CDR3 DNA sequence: TGCGCCAGCAGCTTGGAGGGCACTAGCGGGGATACGCAGTATTTT. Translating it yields CASSLEGTSGDTQYF. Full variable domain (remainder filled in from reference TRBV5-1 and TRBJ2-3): KAGVTQTPRYLIKTRGQQVTLSCSPISGHRSVSWYQQTPGQGLQFLFEYFSETQRNKGNFPGRFSGRQFSNSRSEMNVSTLELGDSALYLCASSLEGTSGDTQYFGPGTRLTVL.

CDR3 coding DNA: TGCGCCAGCGGCCCTCTAGCTCCGCAGTATTTT. Its protein is CASGPLAPQYF. This chain joins TRBV5-1 and TRBJ2-3, with TRBD2 as a possible D gene (5 bases). Germline-derived CDR1 and CDR2 are SGHRS and YFSETQ. Trimming shortened V by 7 bases and J by 10 bases, and 13 bases separated the two germline ends. The CDR3 extends over 11 amino acids.

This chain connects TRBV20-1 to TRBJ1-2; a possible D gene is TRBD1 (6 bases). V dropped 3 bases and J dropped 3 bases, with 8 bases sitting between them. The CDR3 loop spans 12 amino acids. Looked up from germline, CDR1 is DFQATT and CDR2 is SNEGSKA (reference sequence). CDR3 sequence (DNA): TGCAGTGCTAGTGGGGGGCACTATGGCTACACCTTC. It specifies CSASGGHYGYTF.

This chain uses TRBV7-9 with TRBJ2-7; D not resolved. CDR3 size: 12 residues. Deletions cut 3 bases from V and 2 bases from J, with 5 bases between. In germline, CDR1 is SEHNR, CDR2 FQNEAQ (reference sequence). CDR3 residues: CASSFSAYEQYF. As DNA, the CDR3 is TGTGCCAGCAGCTTTTCTGCCTACGAGCAGTACTTC.

The CDR3: CATSDHGGDTQYF. Written as DNA, the CDR3 is TGTGCCACCAGTGATCACGGGGGCGATACGCAGTATTTT. The rearrangement joins TRBV24-1 to TRBJ2-3, with D possibly called TRBD1 or TRBD2 (6 bases each). Deletions cut 3 bases from V and 6 bases from J, with 9 bases between. The germline V gene encodes CDR1 KGHDR and CDR2 SFDVKD. The CDR3 is made up of 13 amino acids.

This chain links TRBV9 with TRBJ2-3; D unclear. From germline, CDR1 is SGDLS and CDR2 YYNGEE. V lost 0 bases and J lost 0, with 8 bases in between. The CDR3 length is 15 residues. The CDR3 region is CASSVEGQSTDTQYF. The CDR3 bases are TGTGCCAGCAGCGTAGAAGGTCAGAGCACAGATACGCAGTATTTT.

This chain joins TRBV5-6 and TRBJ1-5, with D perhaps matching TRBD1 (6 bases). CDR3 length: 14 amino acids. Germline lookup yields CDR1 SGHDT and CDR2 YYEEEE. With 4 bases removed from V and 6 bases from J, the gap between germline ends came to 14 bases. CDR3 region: CASSPGGPGQPQHF. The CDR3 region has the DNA TGTGCCAGCAGCCCCGGGGGGCCGGGTCAGCCCCAGCATTTT.

The CDR3 loop reads CSARDPAGLAGSEQFF. CDR3 bases: TGCAGTGCTAGAGATCCTGCGGGACTAGCGGGGAGTGAGCAGTTCTTC. The rearrangement joins TRBV20-1 to TRBJ2-1; 13 bases agree with TRBD2. Germline V gene lookup returns CDR1 DFQATT and CDR2 SNEGSKA (reference sequence). The CDR3 is 16 amino acids. Trimming took 0 bases from V and 9 from J; bases not matched to a gene: 8.

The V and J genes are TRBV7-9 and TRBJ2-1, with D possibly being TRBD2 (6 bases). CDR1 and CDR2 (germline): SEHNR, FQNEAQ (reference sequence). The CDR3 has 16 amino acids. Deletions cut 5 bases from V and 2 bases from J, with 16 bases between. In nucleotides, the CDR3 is TGTGCCAGCAGCCCAGGGCTAGCGCTGCCCTACAATGAGCAGTTCTTC. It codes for CASSPGLALPYNEQFF.

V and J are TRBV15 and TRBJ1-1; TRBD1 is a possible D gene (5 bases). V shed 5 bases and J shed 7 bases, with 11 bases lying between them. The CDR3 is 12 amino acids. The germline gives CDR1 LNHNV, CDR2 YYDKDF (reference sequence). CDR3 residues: CATSGQGHEAFF. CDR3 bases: TGTGCCACCAGCGGGCAGGGCCATGAAGCTTTCTTT.

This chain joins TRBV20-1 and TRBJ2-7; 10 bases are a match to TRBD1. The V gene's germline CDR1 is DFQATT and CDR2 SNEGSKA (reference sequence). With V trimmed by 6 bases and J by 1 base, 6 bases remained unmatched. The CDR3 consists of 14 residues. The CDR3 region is CSASGTGVSYEQYF. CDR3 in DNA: TGCAGTGCGAGTGGGACAGGGGTTTCCTACGAGCAGTACTTC.

CDR3 in DNA: TGCGCCAGCAGCCAAGACTCTCAGAGGGGAGGGAAAGAGACCCAGTACTTC. Its protein product is CASSQDSQRGGKETQYF. This chain uses TRBV4-1 with TRBJ2-5; 7 nucleotides align to TRBD2. The J segment lost 3 bases and the V segment lost 0 bases, leaving 10 bases of the junction unmatched. This CDR3 has 17 residues. Germline lookup yields CDR1 MGHRA and CDR2 YSYEKL.

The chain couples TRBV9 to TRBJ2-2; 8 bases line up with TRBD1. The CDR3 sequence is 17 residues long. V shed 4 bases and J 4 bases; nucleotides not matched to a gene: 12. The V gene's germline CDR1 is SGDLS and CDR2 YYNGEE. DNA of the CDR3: TGTGCCAGCAGCCCAACCGGGACAGGAGAAATCACCGGGGAGCTGTTTTTT. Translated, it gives CASSPTGTGEITGELFF.

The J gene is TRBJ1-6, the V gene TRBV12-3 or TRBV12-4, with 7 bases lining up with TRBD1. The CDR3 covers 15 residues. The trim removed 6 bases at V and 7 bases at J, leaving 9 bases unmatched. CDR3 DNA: TGTGCCAGCAGCCCACAGGGGTTCTTGAATTCACCCCTCCACTTT. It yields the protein CASSPQGFLNSPLHF.

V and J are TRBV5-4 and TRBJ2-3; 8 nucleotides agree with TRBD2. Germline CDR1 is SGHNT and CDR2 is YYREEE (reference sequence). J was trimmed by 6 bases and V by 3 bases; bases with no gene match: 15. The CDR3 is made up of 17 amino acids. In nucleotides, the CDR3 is TGTGCCAGCAGCTCAGGATACCGGGGGGGCTCGGGGGATACGCAGTATTTT. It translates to CASSSGYRGGSGDTQYF.

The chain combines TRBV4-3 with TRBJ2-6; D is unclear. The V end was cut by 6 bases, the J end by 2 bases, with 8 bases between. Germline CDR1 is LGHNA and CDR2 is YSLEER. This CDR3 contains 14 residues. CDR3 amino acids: CASSPKTGANVLTF. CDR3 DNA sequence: TGCGCCAGCAGTCCAAAAACTGGGGCCAACGTCCTGACTTTC.

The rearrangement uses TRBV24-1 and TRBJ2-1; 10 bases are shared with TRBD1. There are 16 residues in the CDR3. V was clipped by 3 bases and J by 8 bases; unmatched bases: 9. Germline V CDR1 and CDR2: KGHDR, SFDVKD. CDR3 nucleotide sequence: TGTGCCACCAGTGATGAGGGACAGGGGTTAAGGCATGAGCAGTTCTTC. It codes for CATSDEGQGLRHEQFF.

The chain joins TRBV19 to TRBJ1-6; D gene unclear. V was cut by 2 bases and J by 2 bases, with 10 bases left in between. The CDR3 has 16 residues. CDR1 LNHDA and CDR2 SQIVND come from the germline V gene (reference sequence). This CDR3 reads CASSILGPAYNSPLHF. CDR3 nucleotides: TGTGCCAGTAGTATATTGGGCCCGGCCTATAATTCACCCCTCCACTTT.

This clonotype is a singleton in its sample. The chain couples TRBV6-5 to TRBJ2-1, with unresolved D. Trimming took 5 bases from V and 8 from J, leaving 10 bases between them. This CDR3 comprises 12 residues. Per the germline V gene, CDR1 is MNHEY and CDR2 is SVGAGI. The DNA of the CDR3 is TGTGCCAGCAGTGGCCGGCCTGATGAGCAGTTCTTC. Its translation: CASSGRPDEQFF.

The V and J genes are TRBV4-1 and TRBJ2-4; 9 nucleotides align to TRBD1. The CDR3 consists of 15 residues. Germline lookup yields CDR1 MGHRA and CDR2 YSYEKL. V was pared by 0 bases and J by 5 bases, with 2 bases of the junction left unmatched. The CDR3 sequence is CASSQDRTGENIQYF. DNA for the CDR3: TGCGCCAGCAGCCAAGATAGGACAGGGGAAAACATTCAGTACTTC.

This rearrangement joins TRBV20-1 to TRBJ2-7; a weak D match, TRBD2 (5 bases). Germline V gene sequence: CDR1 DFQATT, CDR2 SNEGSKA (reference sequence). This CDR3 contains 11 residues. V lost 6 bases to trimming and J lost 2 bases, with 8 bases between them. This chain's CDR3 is CSARGTYEQYF. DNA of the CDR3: TGCAGTGCCCGGGGAACCTACGAGCAGTACTTC.

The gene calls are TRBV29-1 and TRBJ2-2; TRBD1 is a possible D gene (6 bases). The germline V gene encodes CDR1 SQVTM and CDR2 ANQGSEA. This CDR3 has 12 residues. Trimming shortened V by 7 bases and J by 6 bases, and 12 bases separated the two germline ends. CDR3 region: CSAWTVSGELFF. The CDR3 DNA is TGCAGCGCCTGGACAGTGTCCGGGGAGCTGTTTTTT.